These T cell receptor beta chains were read from a single sample in a study of regulatory T cells in long-lasting Graves disease. From the multiplex PCR reads, TCRdb called clonotypes with MiXCR, one entry per CDR3 protein. The table includes roughly 430,000 distinct CDR3 sequences, under 25% detected once. Material: peripheral blood mononuclear cells (PBMCs), obtained when the disease was refractory, from a patient treated with antithyroid drugs. The origin of the receptors is a female donor with Graves disease. Each CDR3 is given with its conserved first and last residue. A D gene is named only where the DNA matches it firmly. Clone size is shown for a subset of rows, as once, few, many or a class of expanded clone.

clone size	V gene	D gene	J gene	CDR3 DNA	CDR3 protein
-	TRBV3-1	TRBD1	TRBJ1-6	TGTGCCAGCAGCCATCGACAGGGGACGACGGGGTCACCCCTCCACTTT	CASSHRQGTTGSPLHF
many	TRBV10-3	TRBD1	TRBJ2-7	TGTGCCATCAGGGAACCGGGACAGCCCTCCTACGAGCAGTACTTC	CAIREPGQPSYEQYF
-	TRBV12-3/TRBV12-4	-	TRBJ2-7	TGTGCCAGCATGGCTGAGGAGAACTACGAGCAGTACTTC	CASMAEENYEQYF
few	TRBV19	-	TRBJ1-1	TGTGCCAGTATCCCTCGAGGGGGGCGCACTGAAGCTTTCTTT	CASIPRGGRTEAFF
-	TRBV20-1	-	TRBJ2-5	TGCAGTGCTAGTCGAGGGATAGTCGTAGAGACCCAGTACTTC	CSASRGIVVETQYF
many	TRBV5-1	TRBD1	TRBJ1-1	TGCGCCAGCAGCTTGGTTACAGGGGCCGGGAACACTGAAGCTTTCTTT	CASSLVTGAGNTEAFF
many	TRBV20-1	-	TRBJ2-7	TGCAGTGCTAGTTCACAGACTTACTACGAGCAGTACTTC	CSASSQTYYEQYF
many	TRBV7-8	-	TRBJ1-6	TGTGCCAGCAGCTTAGAATTGATTCGGGGGCGCGGAATGAATTCACCCCTCCACTTT	CASSLELIRGRGMNSPLHF
many	TRBV6-5	-	TRBJ2-7	TGTGCCAGCAGTTACTTCAGGGAGACCTACGAGCAGTACTTC	CASSYFRETYEQYF
many	TRBV27	TRBD1	TRBJ2-7	TGTGCCAGCAGTCCTTCGGGACAGGGTTTTGAGCAGTACTTC	CASSPSGQGFEQYF
-	TRBV5-4	-	TRBJ2-3	TGTGCCACGGGGAGGCAGGGTGAAGATACGCAGTATTTT	CATGRQGEDTQYF
few	TRBV5-6	-	TRBJ2-3	TGTGCCAGCAGGGATAAAAAAACTAGCTTGGGCACAGATACGCAGTATTTT	CASRDKKTSLGTDTQYF
few	TRBV19	-	TRBJ1-1	TGTGCCAGTTTTTCCGGGAGTACCGGCACTGAAGCTTTCTTT	CASFSGSTGTEAFF
many	TRBV2	-	TRBJ1-6	TGTGCCAGCAAGCCTTCCGAGTGGGGAGAGGATTCACCCCTCCACTTT	CASKPSEWGEDSPLHF
-	TRBV9	TRBD2	TRBJ2-5	TGTGCCAGCAGCCCCACGGGACTAGGATTAGAGACCCAGTACTTC	CASSPTGLGLETQYF
many	TRBV2	TRBD1	TRBJ2-5	TGTGCCAGCAGCAATAACAGGGGGCCGGAGACCCAGTACTTC	CASSNNRGPETQYF
-	TRBV5-4	TRBD1	TRBJ1-2	TGTGCCAGCAGCCCGGACAGGGAGATCTATGGCTACACCTTC	CASSPDREIYGYTF
many	TRBV28	-	TRBJ1-1	TGTGCCAGCAGTTTATCTTGGGGAGCCATGAACACTGAAGCTTTCTTT	CASSLSWGAMNTEAFF
-	TRBV20-1	TRBD2	TRBJ2-7	TGCAGTGCTAAAGGGACTAGCGGGATCAGCTCCTACGAGCAGTACTTC	CSAKGTSGISSYEQYF
many	TRBV6-5	TRBD2	TRBJ2-7	TGTGCCAGCAGTTGGACTAGCAGTTACGAGCAGTACTTC	CASSWTSSYEQYF
many	TRBV7-2	-	TRBJ1-2	TGTGCCAGCAGCTCCCGGGACGGCGGCTACACCTTC	CASSSRDGGYTF
many	TRBV12-3/TRBV12-4	TRBD1	TRBJ2-7	TGTGCCAGCAGTCGACAGGGGTCGCTCAACGAGCAGTACTTC	CASSRQGSLNEQYF
few	TRBV18	-	TRBJ1-1	TGTGCCAGCCCCCCCAGGGTCACTGAAGCTTTCTTT	CASPPRVTEAFF
-	TRBV6-1	-	TRBJ2-2	TGTGCCAGCATCCAGCCCCGGGCCGGGGAGCTGTTTTTT	CASIQPRAGELFF
few	TRBV3-1	-	TRBJ1-2	TGTGCCAGCAGCCGATTCCGGGACAACTTCTATGGCTACACCTTC	CASSRFRDNFYGYTF
many	TRBV27	TRBD1	TRBJ2-7	TGTGCCAGCAGTTCAAACGACAGGGCCCACGAGCAGTACTTC	CASSSNDRAHEQYF
many	TRBV3-1	-	TRBJ1-1	TGTGCCAGCAGCCAACAGGGGAGGGACACTGAAGCTTTCTTT	CASSQQGRDTEAFF